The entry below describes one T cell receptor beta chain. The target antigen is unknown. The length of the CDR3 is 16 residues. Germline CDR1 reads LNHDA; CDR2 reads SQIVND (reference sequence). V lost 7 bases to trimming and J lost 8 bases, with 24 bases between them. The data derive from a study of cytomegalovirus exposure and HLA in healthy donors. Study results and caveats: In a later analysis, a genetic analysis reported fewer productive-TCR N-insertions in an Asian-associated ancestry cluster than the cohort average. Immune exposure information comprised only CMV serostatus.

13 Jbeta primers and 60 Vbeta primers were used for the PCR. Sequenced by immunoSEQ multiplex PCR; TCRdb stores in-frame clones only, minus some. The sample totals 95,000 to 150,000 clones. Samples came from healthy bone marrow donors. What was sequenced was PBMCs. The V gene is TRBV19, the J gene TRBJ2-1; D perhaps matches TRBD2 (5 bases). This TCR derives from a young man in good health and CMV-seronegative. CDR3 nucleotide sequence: TGTGCCAGTAAAAAGGTCGGACTGCGGTCGATGGATGAGCAGTTCTTC. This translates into CASKKVGLRSMDEQFF.